This TCR beta chain was obtained from a study of blood T cell repertoires in COVID-19. Overall study: The samples span acute and convalescent COVID-19 from the United States, Italy and Spain. PBMCs, B-cell-depleted T cells, or T cells were the source of the cDNA or gDNA that made up the material.

CDR1 MNHEY and CDR2 SVGAGI come from the germline V gene. Trimming stripped 7 bases from V and 1 base from J, with 13 bases between. The CDR3 spans 14 residues. As processed by the authors: Estimation of nucleated cell counts was performed using reference gene primer amplification. The protocol was immunoSEQ multiplex PCR, while the TCRdb copy is restricted to in-frame clones and leaves out a portion. The D gene and trimming were derived from the DNA, and the V and J assignments and clone size from that table. The table records about 150,000 clones, about four fifths of them present only once. Sequenced sample: peripheral blood. This chain joins TRBV6-5 and TRBJ1-1, with D unclear. The TCR comes from a woman of 80 years or more with acute or convalescent COVID-19. Here the CDR3 DNA reads TGTGCCAGCATTCCACGGTATTCGAACACTGAAGCTTTCTTT. Its translation: CASIPRYSNTEAFF.